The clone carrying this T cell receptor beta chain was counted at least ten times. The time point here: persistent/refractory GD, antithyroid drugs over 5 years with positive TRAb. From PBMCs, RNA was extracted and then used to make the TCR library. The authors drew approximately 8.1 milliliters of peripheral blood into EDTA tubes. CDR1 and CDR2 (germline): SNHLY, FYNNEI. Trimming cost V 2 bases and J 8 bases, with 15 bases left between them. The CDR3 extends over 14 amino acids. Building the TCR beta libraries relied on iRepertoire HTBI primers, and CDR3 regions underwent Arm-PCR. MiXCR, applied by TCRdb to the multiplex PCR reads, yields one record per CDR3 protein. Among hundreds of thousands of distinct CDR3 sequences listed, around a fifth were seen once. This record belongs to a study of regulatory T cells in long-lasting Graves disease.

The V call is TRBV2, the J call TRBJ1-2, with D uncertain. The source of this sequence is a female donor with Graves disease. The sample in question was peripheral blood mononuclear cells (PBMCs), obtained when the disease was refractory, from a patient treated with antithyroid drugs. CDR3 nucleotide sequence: TGTGCCAGCAGTGAAATTAGAACAGCCGGGGGCTACACCTTC. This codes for CASSEIRTAGGYTF.